The rows below give T cell receptor beta chains drawn from one sample of a study of blood T cell repertoires in COVID-19. The table came from immunoSEQ multiplex PCR; TCRdb's copy has only in-frame clones and leaves some out. The profile shows about 140,000 clones, 88% of them singletons. Input material: peripheral blood. The receptor source for this set is a man aged 45 to 65 with active or convalescent COVID-19. The CDR3 runs from the conserved cysteine through the conserved F or W. Fields, in order: CDR3 DNA, CDR3 protein, clone size, J gene, V gene, D gene. D genes are given only for firm matches. Clone size is not always given. Where it is, it says once, few, many or a class for expanded clones.

TGCAGCTTAACAGGCTACTCCTACAATGAGCAGTTCTTC	CSLTGYSYNEQFF	NA	TRBJ2-1	TRBV29-1	NA
TGTGCCAGCAGCTTAGCGCTTAGCGGGCAGTACAATGAGCAGTTCTTC	CASSLALSGQYNEQFF	NA	TRBJ2-1	TRBV7-9	TRBD2
TGTGCCAGCAGCCTGACGGACAGGGTCCAAGGCTCCGGGGAGCTGTTTTTT	CASSLTDRVQGSGELFF	NA	TRBJ2-2	TRBV9	TRBD1
TGTGCCACCAGTGGGACGGGAGAGACAGATACGCAGTATTTT	CATSGTGETDTQYF	NA	TRBJ2-3	TRBV24-1	NA
TGCAGCGTAGGCCAGGGGGCGGTGAGGCAAGAGACCCAGTACTTC	CSVGQGAVRQETQYF	NA	TRBJ2-5	TRBV29-1	TRBD1
TGCGCCAGCAGCACCGGACAGGGACCCTACGAGCAGTACTTC	CASSTGQGPYEQYF	NA	TRBJ2-7	TRBV5-1	TRBD1
TGCGCCAGCAGACGGACTAGCGGGGGCGATGAGCAGTTCTTC	CASRRTSGGDEQFF	NA	TRBJ2-1	TRBV5-1	TRBD2
TGTGCCTGCAGTCGGGGGGCCTCCTACAATGAGCAGTTCTTC	CACSRGASYNEQFF	NA	TRBJ2-1	TRBV19	NA
TGTGCCAGCAGCTCCCGGACAGGGTTGGCCTATGGCTACACCTTC	CASSSRTGLAYGYTF	NA	TRBJ1-2	TRBV9	TRBD1
TGTGCCAGCAGACGACAGGTTGGTTCCGGGGAGCTGTTTTTT	CASRRQVGSGELFF	NA	TRBJ2-2	TRBV27	NA
TGTGCCAGCAGCGTAGGGAACAGCCCCTACGAGCAGTACTTC	CASSVGNSPYEQYF	NA	TRBJ2-7	TRBV9	NA
TGTGCCAGCAGTCGCTCCTCAGGCCTCGGGAGTTTTTGGGAGACCCAGTACTTC	CASSRSSGLGSFWETQYF	NA	TRBJ2-5	TRBV28	NA
TGTGCCAGCAGCTCCGGGTTGAACACTGAAGCTTTCTTT	CASSSGLNTEAFF	NA	TRBJ1-1	TRBV12-3/TRBV12-4	NA
TGTGCCAGCAGCCGAGGGTATAACTATGGCTACACCTTC	CASSRGYNYGYTF	NA	TRBJ1-2	TRBV5-4	NA
TGTGCCAGCAGCGCCATAGCGGGAGGCTACAATGAGCAGTTCTTC	CASSAIAGGYNEQFF	NA	TRBJ2-1	TRBV9	TRBD2
TGCGCCAGCAGCTTGGGTCTAGCGGCAGCGACAACAGATACGCAGTATTTT	CASSLGLAAATTDTQYF	once	TRBJ2-3	TRBV5-1	TRBD2
TGTGCCAGCAGCGTTGGGACAGCATTGTACTACGAGCAGTACTTC	CASSVGTALYYEQYF	NA	TRBJ2-7	TRBV7-2	TRBD1